One and the same sample provided the 10 T cell receptor beta chains below, sequenced in a study of CD8 T cells in Susac syndrome. Roughly 0.5 to 1 ug RNA was reverse transcribed with random hexamers. TCRdb re-analysed the immunoSEQ multiplex PCR reads in MiXCR, keeping a single row per CDR3 protein. The sample lists roughly 150,000 distinct CDR3 sequences; approximately 90% were seen once. The sequencing input was CD4+ T cells from PBMCs. The origin of the receptors is a human donor in good health.

This sequence joins TRBV9 and TRBJ1-6, with no clear D. V was clipped by 2 bases and J by 7 bases, with 10 bases between them. This CDR3 spans 14 amino acids. In germline, CDR1 is SGDLS, CDR2 YYNGEE. The DNA of the CDR3 is TGTGCCAGCAGCGTGGGAGACGGCAATTCACCCCTCCACTTT. Protein: CASSVGDGNSPLHF.

This chain joins TRBV5-1 and TRBJ2-1; 12 nucleotides line up with TRBD2. CDR3 length equals 16 residues. Per the germline V gene, CDR1 is SGHRS and CDR2 is YFSETQ. The V gene end was trimmed by 3 bases and the J gene end by 2 bases; junction bases not matched to a gene: 3. DNA for the CDR3: TGCGCCAGCAGCTACAGGACTAGCGGGGCCTACAATGAGCAGTTCTTC. Translating it yields CASSYRTSGAYNEQFF.

This clonotype was seen more than once but under ten times. The rearrangement joins TRBV20-1 to TRBJ2-7, with a possible D match to TRBD2 (6 bases). This CDR3 spans 12 amino acids. Germline CDR1 DFQATT, CDR2 SNEGSKA (reference sequence). V was pared by 6 bases and J by 6 bases, with 15 bases between. This CDR3 is CSARDLTGEQYF. CDR3 sequence (DNA): TGCAGTGCCAGGGACTTAACCGGCGAGCAGTACTTC.

The rearrangement joins TRBV20-1 to TRBJ2-3; no clear D. The length of the CDR3 is 14 residues. Germline CDR1 reads DFQATT; CDR2 reads SNEGSKA (reference sequence). V dropped 8 bases and J dropped 0 bases, with 15 bases sitting between them. This chain's CDR3 is CSLKGFASTDTQYF. CDR3 nucleotide sequence: TGCAGTCTGAAGGGCTTTGCTAGCACAGATACGCAGTATTTT.

This chain joins TRBV7-3 and TRBJ2-2; D is ambiguous. The CDR3 contains 15 residues. Germline V gene sequence: CDR1 SGHTA, CDR2 FQGTGA. Trimming cost V 2 bases and J 0 bases, with 7 bases left between them. CDR3 loop: CASSLAPANTGELFF. CDR3 nucleotides: TGTGCCAGCAGCTTAGCACCAGCGAACACCGGGGAGCTGTTTTTT. Full variable domain (outside the CDR3, taken from reference TRBV7-3 and TRBJ2-2): GAGVSQTPSNKVTEKGKYVELRCDPISGHTALYWYRQSLGQGPEFLIYFQGTGAADDSGLPNDRFFAVRPEGSVSTLKIQRTERGDSAVYLCASSLAPANTGELFFGEGSRLTVL.

This chain links TRBV6-6 with TRBJ2-5; 9 bases agree with TRBD2. CDR1 MNHNY and CDR2 SVGAGI come from the germline V gene (reference sequence). The CDR3 spans 16 residues. The V and J ends lost 6 bases and 5 bases, in that order; junction bases with no gene match: 13. The CDR3 nucleotides read TGTGCCAGCAGCCGCCAACTAGCGGGCTTAGTTGAGACCCAGTACTTC. Protein product: CASSRQLAGLVETQYF.

This clonotype was picked up one time. The chain is built from TRBV6-1 and TRBJ1-1; D is unclear. Per germline, CDR1 MNHNS and CDR2 SASEGT. Trimming left V 2 bases short and J 6 bases short, with 10 bases between. The CDR3 sequence is 13 residues long. The CDR3 DNA is TGTGCCAGCAGTGAACACCTGGACGCTGAAGCTTTCTTT. Its protein is CASSEHLDAEAFF.

V and J are TRBV5-1 and TRBJ2-3, with 9 bases matching TRBD2. Germline-derived CDR1 and CDR2 are SGHRS and YFSETQ. V lost 3 bases to trimming and J lost 3 bases; unmatched junction nucleotides: 11. CDR3 length equals 17 residues. DNA of the CDR3: TGCGCCAGCAGCTCACCGAGGGCTAGCGGGAAAACAGATACGCAGTATTTT. As protein: CASSSPRASGKTDTQYF. Complete variable domain (other parts from reference TRBV5-1 and TRBJ2-3): KAGVTQTPRYLIKTRGQQVTLSCSPISGHRSVSWYQQTPGQGLQFLFEYFSETQRNKGNFPGRFSGRQFSNSRSEMNVSTLELGDSALYLCASSSPRASGKTDTQYFGPGTRLTVL.

The DNA for the CDR3 is TGCAGCGTTGAAGATCTGAGGCAGGCGCTAGCCAAAAACATTCAGTACTTC. Its protein is CSVEDLRQALAKNIQYF. The V and J genes are TRBV29-1 and TRBJ2-4, with D unresolved. The CDR3 sequence is 17 residues long. Trimming shortened V by 0 bases and J by 0 bases, and 15 bases separated the two germline ends. Germline assignment: CDR1 SQVTM and CDR2 ANQGSEA.

V and J are TRBV18 and TRBJ2-1; D is undetermined. V lost 2 bases, J lost 7 bases, and 9 bases lay in between. Germline CDR1 KGHSH, CDR2 LQKENI. This CDR3 spans 13 amino acids. This CDR3 reads CASSPSENNEQFF. CDR3 DNA sequence: TGTGCCAGCTCACCAAGTGAAAATAATGAGCAGTTCTTC.